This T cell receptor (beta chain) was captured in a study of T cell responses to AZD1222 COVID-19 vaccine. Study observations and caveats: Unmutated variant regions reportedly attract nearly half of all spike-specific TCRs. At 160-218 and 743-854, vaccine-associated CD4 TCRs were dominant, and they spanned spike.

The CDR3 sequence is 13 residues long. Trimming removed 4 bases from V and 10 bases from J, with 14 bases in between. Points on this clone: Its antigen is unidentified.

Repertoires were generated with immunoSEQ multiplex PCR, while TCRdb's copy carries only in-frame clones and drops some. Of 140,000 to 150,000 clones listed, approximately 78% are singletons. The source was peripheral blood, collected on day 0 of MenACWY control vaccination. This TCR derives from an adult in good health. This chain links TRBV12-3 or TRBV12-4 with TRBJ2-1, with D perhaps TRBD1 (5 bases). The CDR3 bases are TGTGCCAGCAGTTCCCGACAGAAAAGGGAGCAGTTCTTC. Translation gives CASSSRQKREQFF.